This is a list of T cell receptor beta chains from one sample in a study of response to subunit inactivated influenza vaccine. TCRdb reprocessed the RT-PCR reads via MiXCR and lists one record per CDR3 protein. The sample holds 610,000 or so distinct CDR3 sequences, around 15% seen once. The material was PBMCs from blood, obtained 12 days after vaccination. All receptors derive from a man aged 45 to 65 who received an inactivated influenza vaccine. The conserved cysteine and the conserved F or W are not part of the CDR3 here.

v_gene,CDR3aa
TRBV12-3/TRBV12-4,ASSPHGRLAAYEQY
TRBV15,ATSRGQGASYNEQF
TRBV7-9,AIPQGTGELF
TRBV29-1,SAYSPGQGAFEQF
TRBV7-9,ASSLAHGPPGEQF
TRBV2,ASSRGSGRAEQF
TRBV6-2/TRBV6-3,ASIKGAYSNQPQH
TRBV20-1,SAASDPLGNEQF
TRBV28,ASSLRTSGNYNEQF
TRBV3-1,ASSQGQLNTDTQY
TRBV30,AWRVGWSTGELF
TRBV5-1,ASSFRAVSLGGTEAF
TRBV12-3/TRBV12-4,ASSPKGRDRPSEAF
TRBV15,ATSKDREDYGYT
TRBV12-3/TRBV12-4,ASSFARRRNTEAF
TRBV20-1,SAAGRSGTDTQY
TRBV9,ASSVGRLAQNEQF
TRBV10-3,AISEPSGLASYEQY
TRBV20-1,SARDLSGQGADTQY
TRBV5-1,ASSPGDGWREQY
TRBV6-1,ASNLEEITLPTDTQY
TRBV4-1,ASSPQRYNSPLH
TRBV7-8,ASSTGLAGLSTDTQY
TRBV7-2,ASSLGPIAGEQY
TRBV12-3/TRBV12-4,ASSYSGAIY
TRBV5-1,ASRKTGAEGAF
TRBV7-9,ASSLHQANTEAF
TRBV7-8,ASSPSEAEQY
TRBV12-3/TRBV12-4,ASSSGTGAYWQY
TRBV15,ATSREGKGWGTNTGELF
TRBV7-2,ASRMTSVDYEQY
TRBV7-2,ASSSQGVPADTQY
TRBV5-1,ASSTGQGLSYEQY
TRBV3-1,ASSQDRIFSPLH
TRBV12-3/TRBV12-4,ASSRGGGLEQQPQY
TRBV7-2,ASSVDRVREQY
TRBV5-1,ASSPGTGSSYEQY
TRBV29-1,SVGNTGELF
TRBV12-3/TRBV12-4,ASSFQWGGYT
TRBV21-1,ASSKARWGQVEQF
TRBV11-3,ASSLSLPSYEQY
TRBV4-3,ASSQVAAGVNEQF
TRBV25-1,ASSRRRGLDTQY
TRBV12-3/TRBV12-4,ASSSKWDTQY
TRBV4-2,ASRQETAGAYNEQF
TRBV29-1,SVVVHTEAF
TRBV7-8,ASSTRDRRSNTIY
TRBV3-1,ASSQGSGGEQY
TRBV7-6,ASSPPPGRQGRTDTQY
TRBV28,ASSQTGQGPHTEAF